This T cell receptor (beta chain) was retrieved from a study of identical twins. The CDR3 is made up of 16 amino acids. The V gene end was trimmed by 3 bases and the J gene end by 9 bases; junction bases not matched to a gene: 12. Germline V lookup: CDR1 DFQATT, CDR2 SNEGSKA (reference sequence). Study-level points and caveats: Fewer insertions marked abundant cord blood beta clonotypes; young adult naive trended weakly, memory not at all. Sharing of beta out-of-frame sequences by twins showed a weaker excess. Possibly, invariant MAIT and iNKT cells partly confounded zero-insertion analyses.

About this clonotype: Its target is not known. This sequence may be a read error, since a much larger clone differs from it by one base.

Template switching, a step in the protocol, added a universal primer site, and cDNA carried unique molecular identifiers. TCRdb fed the 5' RACE reads into MiXCR, producing one record per CDR3 protein. The sample has hundreds of thousands of distinct CDR3 sequences, approximately 6.1% seen once. The sequence was obtained from a man younger than 35 in good health. This chain links TRBV20-1 with TRBJ2-1, with 12 bases lining up with TRBD2. Sequencing input: naive T cells sorted from blood. The CDR3 nucleotides read TGCAGTGCTAGGAGACCCGGGACTAGCGGGCGCACTGAGCAGTTCTTC. The encoded protein is CSARRPGTSGRTEQFF.